A selection of T cell receptor beta chains follows, all from one sample in a study of blood T cells in healthy people across ages. Via MiXCR, TCRdb re-called the 5' RACE reads, giving one row per CDR3 protein. The sample records 790,000 or so distinct CDR3 sequences, 46% being singletons. Input material: blood. All receptors derive from a man aged 80 or over in good health. Each CDR3 is given with its conserved first and last residue. The D gene is left open where the match is weak. Clone sizes are given selectively: once, few, many, or a class where the clone is expanded.

d_call	clone_size	v_call	j_call	cdr3_aa	cdr3_nt
NA	few	TRBV7-9	TRBJ2-3	CASSSVQGADTQYF	TGTGCCAGCAGCTCCGTTCAGGGAGCAGATACGCAGTATTTT
TRBD2	NA	TRBV20-1	TRBJ2-3	CSAAGDSDTQYF	TGCAGTGCGGCGGGAGACTCAGATACGCAGTATTTT
TRBD1	once	TRBV28	TRBJ2-3	CASSFPPGGDTQYF	TGTGCCAGCAGTTTCCCCCCAGGGGGAGATACGCAGTATTTT
NA	few	TRBV6-1	TRBJ1-5	CASLGSLGDQPQHF	TGTGCCAGCCTTGGGTCCCTGGGGGATCAGCCCCAGCATTTT
TRBD2	many	TRBV12-3/TRBV12-4	TRBJ2-7	CASSALSGRSGEQYF	TGTGCCAGCAGCGCACTTAGCGGGAGGTCGGGGGAGCAGTACTTC
TRBD2	few	TRBV28	TRBJ2-5	CASSSVRVAGGGETQYF	TGTGCCAGCAGTAGCGTCCGGGTAGCGGGAGGGGGAGAGACCCAGTACTTC
NA	many	TRBV28	TRBJ2-3	CASELPGGDTQYF	TGTGCCAGCGAGTTACCCGGAGGAGATACGCAGTATTTT
NA	few	TRBV20-1	TRBJ2-1	CSARDIAASSYNEQFF	TGCAGTGCTAGAGATATAGCGGCGAGCTCCTACAATGAGCAGTTCTTC
NA	NA	TRBV12-3/TRBV12-4	TRBJ2-6	CASSPRAGISGANVLTF	TGTGCCAGCAGTCCTAGGGCGGGTATCTCTGGGGCCAACGTCCTGACTTTC
TRBD2	NA	TRBV18	TRBJ2-3	CASSLLLAGANTDTQYF	TGTGCCAGCTCACTACTTCTGGCGGGAGCTAACACAGATACGCAGTATTTT
TRBD2	NA	TRBV3-1	TRBJ2-1	CASSQDLGTSEYNEQFF	TGTGCCAGCAGCCAAGATCTAGGGACTAGCGAATACAATGAGCAGTTCTTC
NA	NA	TRBV20-1	TRBJ1-2	CSSLGTGTYGYGYTF	TGCAGTTCCTTGGGTACAGGAACCTATGGCTATGGCTACACCTTC
NA	many	TRBV12-3/TRBV12-4	TRBJ2-5	CASRSGGAQYF	TGTGCCAGCAGATCAGGGGGGGCCCAGTACTTC
NA	NA	TRBV5-5	TRBJ2-7	CASSRRTVYEQYF	TGTGCCAGCAGTCGAAGGACTGTCTACGAGCAGTACTTC
TRBD2	many	TRBV20-1	TRBJ2-7	CSAELAGVSEQYF	TGCAGTGCGGAGCTAGCGGGAGTATCCGAGCAGTACTTC
TRBD2	few	TRBV7-2	TRBJ2-5	CASLAGGPETQYF	TGTGCCAGCTTAGCGGGAGGGCCAGAGACCCAGTACTTC
TRBD1	few	TRBV7-2	TRBJ1-2	CASSLGSAGGYGYTF	TGTGCCAGCAGCTTAGGTTCGGCAGGGGGCTATGGCTACACCTTC
TRBD2	many	TRBV20-1	TRBJ2-4	CSAREGPYAGTSGAVLAKNIQYF	TGCAGTGCTAGGGAAGGACCCTATGCCGGGACTAGCGGGGCGGTTCTAGCCAAAAACATTCAGTACTTC
NA	NA	TRBV7-2	TRBJ2-7	CASSPRTRGNEQYF	TGTGCCAGCAGCCCTAGGACCCGTGGCAATGAGCAGTACTTC
NA	NA	TRBV29-1	TRBJ2-3	CSVAGDTQYF	TGCAGCGTTGCTGGAGATACGCAGTATTTT
TRBD1	NA	TRBV12-3/TRBV12-4	TRBJ2-7	CAISPPSTGISHEQYF	TGTGCCATCAGCCCACCATCGACAGGGATCTCCCACGAGCAGTACTTC
TRBD1	NA	TRBV10-3	TRBJ2-5	CAIMDRNQETQYF	TGTGCCATCATGGACAGGAACCAAGAGACCCAGTACTTC
NA	few	TRBV7-3	TRBJ2-3	CASSARGEKDTQYF	TGTGCCAGCAGCGCTCGAGGAGAGAAAGATACGCAGTATTTT
TRBD1	few	TRBV29-1	TRBJ2-3	CSVETGADTQYF	TGCAGCGTTGAAACAGGGGCTGATACGCAGTATTTT
NA	few	TRBV20-1	TRBJ2-5	CSASPGSGRETQYF	TGCAGTGCTAGCCCGGGAAGCGGGCGAGAGACCCAGTACTTC